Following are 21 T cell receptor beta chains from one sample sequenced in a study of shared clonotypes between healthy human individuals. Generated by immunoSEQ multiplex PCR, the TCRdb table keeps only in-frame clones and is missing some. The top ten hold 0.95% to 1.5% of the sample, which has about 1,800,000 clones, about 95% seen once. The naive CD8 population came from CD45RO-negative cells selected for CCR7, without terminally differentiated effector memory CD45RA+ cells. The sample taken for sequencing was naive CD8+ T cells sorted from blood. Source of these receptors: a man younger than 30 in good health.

CDR3 nucleotides: TGTGCCAGCAGCGGCTGGACGAGCACAGATACGCAGTATTTT. Its protein is CASSGWTSTDTQYF. The chain carries TRBV9 and TRBJ2-3, with unresolved D. Germline V gene sequence: CDR1 SGDLS, CDR2 YYNGEE. Trimming removed 3 bases at V and 0 bases at J, with 8 bases between. The CDR3 sequence is 14 residues long.

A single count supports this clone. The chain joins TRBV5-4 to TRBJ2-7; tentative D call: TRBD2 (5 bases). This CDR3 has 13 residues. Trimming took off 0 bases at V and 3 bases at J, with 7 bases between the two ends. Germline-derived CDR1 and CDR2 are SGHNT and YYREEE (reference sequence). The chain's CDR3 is CASSLERDYEQYF. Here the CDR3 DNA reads TGTGCCAGCAGCTTGGAACGGGACTACGAGCAGTACTTC.

The CDR3 region is CASSLAGSTGELFF. The CDR3 nucleotides are TGTGCCAGCAGCTTAGCGGGATCCACCGGGGAGCTGTTTTTT. This chain uses TRBV5-5 with TRBJ2-2, with TRBD2 matching over 7 bases. CDR1 is SGHKS, CDR2 YYEKEE, per germline (reference sequence). There are 14 residues in the CDR3. The V segment lost 2 bases and the J segment 4 bases; nucleotides outside the gene matches: 2.

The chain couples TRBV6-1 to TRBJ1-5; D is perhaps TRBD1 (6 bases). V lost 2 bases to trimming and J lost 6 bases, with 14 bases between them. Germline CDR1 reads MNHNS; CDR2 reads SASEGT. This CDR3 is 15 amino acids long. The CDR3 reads CASSEIYRVSQPQHF. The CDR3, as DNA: TGTGCCAGCAGTGAAATCTACAGGGTAAGTCAGCCCCAGCATTTT.

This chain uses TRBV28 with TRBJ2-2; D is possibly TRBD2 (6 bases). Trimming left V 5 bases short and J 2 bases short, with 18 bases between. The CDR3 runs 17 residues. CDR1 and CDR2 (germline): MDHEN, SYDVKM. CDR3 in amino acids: CASSLRPSGGNTGELFF. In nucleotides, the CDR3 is TGTGCCAGCAGTCTAAGGCCCTCCGGGGGAAACACCGGGGAGCTGTTTTTT.

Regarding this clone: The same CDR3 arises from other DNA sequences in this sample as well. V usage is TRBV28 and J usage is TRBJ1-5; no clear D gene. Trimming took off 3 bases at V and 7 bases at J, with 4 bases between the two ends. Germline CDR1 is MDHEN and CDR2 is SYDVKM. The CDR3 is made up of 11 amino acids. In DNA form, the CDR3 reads TGTGCCAGCAGTTTCGGACAGCCCCAGCATTTT. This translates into CASSFGQPQHF.

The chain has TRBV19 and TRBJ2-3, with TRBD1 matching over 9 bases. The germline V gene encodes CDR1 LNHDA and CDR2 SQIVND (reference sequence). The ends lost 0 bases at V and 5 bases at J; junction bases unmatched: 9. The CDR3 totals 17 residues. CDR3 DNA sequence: TGTGCCAGTAGTATAGATGGAAGGGGACAGGGCAAAGATACGCAGTATTTT. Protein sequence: CASSIDGRGQGKDTQYF.

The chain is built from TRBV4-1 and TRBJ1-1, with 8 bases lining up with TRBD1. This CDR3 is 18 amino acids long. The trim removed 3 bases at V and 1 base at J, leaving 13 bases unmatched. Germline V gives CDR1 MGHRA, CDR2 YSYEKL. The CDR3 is CASSHPLRRDRRNTEAFF. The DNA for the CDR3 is TGCGCCAGCAGCCACCCCCTGAGAAGGGACAGGAGGAACACTGAAGCTTTCTTT.

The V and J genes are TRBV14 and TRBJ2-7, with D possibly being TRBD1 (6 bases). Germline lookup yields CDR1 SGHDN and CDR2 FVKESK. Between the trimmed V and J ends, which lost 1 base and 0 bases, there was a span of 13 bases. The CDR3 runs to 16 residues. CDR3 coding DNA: TGTGCCAGCAGCCAAGGACAGTCAGGGGTCTCCTACGAGCAGTACTTC. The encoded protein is CASSQGQSGVSYEQYF.

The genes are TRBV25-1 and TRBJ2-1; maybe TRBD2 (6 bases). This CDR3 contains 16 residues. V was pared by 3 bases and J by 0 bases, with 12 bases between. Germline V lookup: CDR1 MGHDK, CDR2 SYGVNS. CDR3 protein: CASSDPAGGSYNEQFF. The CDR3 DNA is TGTGCCAGCAGTGACCCAGCGGGTGGCTCCTACAATGAGCAGTTCTTC.

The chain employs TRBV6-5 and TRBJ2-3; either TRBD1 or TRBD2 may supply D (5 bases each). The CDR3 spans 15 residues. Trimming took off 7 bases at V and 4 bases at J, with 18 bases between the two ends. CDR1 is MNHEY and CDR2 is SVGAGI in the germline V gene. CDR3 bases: TGTGCCAGCAAACGGGGACCGGTCCTGGCAGATACGCAGTATTTT. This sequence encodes CASKRGPVLADTQYF.

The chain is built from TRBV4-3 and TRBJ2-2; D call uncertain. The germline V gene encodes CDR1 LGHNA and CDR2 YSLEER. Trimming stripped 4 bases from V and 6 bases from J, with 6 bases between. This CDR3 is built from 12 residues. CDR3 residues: CASSLFSGELFF. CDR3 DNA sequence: TGCGCCAGCAGCCTTTTTTCCGGGGAGCTGTTTTTT.

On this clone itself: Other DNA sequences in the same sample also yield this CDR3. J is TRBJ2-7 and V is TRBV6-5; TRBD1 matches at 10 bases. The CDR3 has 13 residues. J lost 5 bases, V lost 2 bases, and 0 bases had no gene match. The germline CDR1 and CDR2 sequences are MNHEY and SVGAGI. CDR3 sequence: CASSYGTGDEQYF. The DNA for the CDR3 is TGTGCCAGCAGTTACGGGACAGGGGACGAGCAGTACTTC.

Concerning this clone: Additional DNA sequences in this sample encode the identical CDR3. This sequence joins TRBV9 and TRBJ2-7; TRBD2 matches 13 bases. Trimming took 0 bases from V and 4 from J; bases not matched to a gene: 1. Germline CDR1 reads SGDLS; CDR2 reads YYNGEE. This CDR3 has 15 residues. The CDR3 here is CASSVGLAGGYEQYF. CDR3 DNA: TGTGCCAGCAGCGTAGGACTAGCGGGGGGATACGAGCAGTACTTC.

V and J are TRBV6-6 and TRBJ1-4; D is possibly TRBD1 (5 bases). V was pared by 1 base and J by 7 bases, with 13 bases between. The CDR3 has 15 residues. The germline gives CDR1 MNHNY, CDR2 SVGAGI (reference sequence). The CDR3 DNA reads TGTGCCAGCAGTTACTTGACAGCATCTTTTGAAAAACTGTTTTTT. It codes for CASSYLTASFEKLFF.

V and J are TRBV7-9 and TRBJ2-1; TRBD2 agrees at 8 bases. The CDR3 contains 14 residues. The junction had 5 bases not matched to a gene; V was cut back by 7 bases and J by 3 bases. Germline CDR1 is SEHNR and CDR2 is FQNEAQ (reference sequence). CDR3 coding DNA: TGTGCCAGCAATGGGCGGGGGGTCTACAATGAGCAGTTCTTC. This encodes CASNGRGVYNEQFF.

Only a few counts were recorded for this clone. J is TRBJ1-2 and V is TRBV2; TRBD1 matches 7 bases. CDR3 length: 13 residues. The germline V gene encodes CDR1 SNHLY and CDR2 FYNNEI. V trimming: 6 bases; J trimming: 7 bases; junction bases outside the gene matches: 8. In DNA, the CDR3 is TGTGCCAGCAGGGAGACAGGGACCTTTGGCTACACCTTC. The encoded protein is CASRETGTFGYTF.

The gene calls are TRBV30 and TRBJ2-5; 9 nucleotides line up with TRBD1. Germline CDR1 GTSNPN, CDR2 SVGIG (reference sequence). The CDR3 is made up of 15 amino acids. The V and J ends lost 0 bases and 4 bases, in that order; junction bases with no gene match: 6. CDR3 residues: CAWSVGQGAPETQYF. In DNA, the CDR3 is TGTGCCTGGAGTGTGGGACAGGGTGCCCCAGAGACCCAGTACTTC.

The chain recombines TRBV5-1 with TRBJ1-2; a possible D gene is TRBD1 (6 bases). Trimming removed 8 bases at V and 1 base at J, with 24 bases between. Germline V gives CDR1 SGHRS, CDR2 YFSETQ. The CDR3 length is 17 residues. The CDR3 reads CASSPGDTPQVNYGYTF. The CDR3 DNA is TGCGCCAGTTCTCCGGGGGACACACCACAAGTTAACTATGGCTACACCTTC.

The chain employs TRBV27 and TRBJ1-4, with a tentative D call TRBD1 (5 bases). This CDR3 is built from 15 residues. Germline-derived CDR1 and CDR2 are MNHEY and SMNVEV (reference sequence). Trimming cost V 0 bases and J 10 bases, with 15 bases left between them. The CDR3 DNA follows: TGTGCCAGCAGTTTATCGGGCTGGGACGTAGGAAAACTGTTTTTT. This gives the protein CASSLSGWDVGKLFF.

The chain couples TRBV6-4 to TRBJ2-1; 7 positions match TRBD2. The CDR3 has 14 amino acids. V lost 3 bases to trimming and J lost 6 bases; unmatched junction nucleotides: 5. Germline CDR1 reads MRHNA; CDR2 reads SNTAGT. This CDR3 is CASSEASGRNEQFF. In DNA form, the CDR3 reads TGTGCCAGCAGTGAGGCTAGCGGCCGCAATGAGCAGTTCTTC.